This T cell receptor beta chain is from a study of memory CD4+ T cells and cytomegalovirus serostatus. At the level of the study: Of the healthy Belgian adults, under 10 were CMV seropositive and about 24 seronegative.

The CDR3 covers 15 residues. Trimming cost V 5 bases and J 2 bases, with 15 bases left between them. Germline CDR1 reads SGHTA; CDR2 reads FQGNSA. Comment on this clone: Its cognate antigen is unknown.

Original handling: Out-of-frame sequences were removed, leaving a few million distinct TCRbeta sequences. This table comes from immunoSEQ multiplex PCR, and its TCRdb copy is limited to in-frame clones, with some not included. The V and J calls and clone size are taken from that table; D and trimming were inferred from the DNA. This sample has 56,000 or so clones, with about four fifths found just once. Study-wide results and limits: The CMV-associated TCR signature appears largely within the CD4+ memory repertoire.

The sort gate was single viable CD3+CD4+CD8-CD45RO+ cells for memory CD4+ T cells. The sample taken for sequencing was memory CD4+ T cells from blood. The sequence came from an adult in good health and CMV-seronegative. This chain connects TRBV7-2 to TRBJ2-5, with TRBD2 as a possible D gene (5 bases). The CDR3 DNA is TGTGCCAGCAGCCCCCGGCTGGGCGGGCAAGAGACCCAGTACTTC. Translated, it gives CASSPRLGGQETQYF.